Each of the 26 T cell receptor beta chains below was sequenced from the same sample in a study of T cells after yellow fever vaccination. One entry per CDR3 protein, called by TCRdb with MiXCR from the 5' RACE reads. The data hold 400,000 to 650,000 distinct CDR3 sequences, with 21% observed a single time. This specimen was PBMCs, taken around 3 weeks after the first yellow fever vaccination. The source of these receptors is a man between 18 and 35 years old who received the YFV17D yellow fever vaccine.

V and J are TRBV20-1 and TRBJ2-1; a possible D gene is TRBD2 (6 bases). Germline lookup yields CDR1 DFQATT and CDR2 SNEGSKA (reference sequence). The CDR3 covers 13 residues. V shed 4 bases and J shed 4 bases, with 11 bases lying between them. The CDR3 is CSAMRTTYNEQFF. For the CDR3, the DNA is TGCAGTGCTATGCGGACTACTTACAATGAGCAGTTCTTC.

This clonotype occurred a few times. The DNA for the CDR3 is TGTGCCAGCACCACCCCCTTAGGACTAGCGGGTTACAATGAGCAGTTCTTC. Translation gives CASTTPLGLAGYNEQFF. This chain connects TRBV7-9 to TRBJ2-1; 11 bases agree with TRBD2. CDR3 length equals 17 residues. Germline V gene lookup returns CDR1 SEHNR and CDR2 FQNEAQ (reference sequence). The V and J ends lost 7 bases and 4 bases, in that order; junction bases with no gene match: 12.

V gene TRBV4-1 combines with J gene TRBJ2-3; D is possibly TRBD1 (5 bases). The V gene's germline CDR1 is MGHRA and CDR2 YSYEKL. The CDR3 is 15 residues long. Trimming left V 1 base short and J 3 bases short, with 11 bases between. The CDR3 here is CASSQVVRGTDTQYF. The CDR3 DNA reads TGCGCCAGCAGCCAAGTAGTTAGGGGAACAGATACGCAGTATTTT.

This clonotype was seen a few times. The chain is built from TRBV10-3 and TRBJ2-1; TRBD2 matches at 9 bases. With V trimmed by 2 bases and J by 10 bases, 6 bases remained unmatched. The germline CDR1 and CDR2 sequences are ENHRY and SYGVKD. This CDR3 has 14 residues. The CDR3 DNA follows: TGTGCCATCAGTGAGCCAATTAGCGGGGGAGAGCAGTTCTTC. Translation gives CAISEPISGGEQFF.

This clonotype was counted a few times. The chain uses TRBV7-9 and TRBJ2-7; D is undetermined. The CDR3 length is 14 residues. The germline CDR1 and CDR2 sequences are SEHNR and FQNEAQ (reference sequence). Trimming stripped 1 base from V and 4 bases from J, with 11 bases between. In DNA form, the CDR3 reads TGTGCCAGCAGCTTAGTAGAACGATCGTACGAGCAGTACGTC. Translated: CASSLVERSYEQYV.

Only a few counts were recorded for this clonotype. The CDR3 reads CASDANPGQGTTEAFF. Written as DNA, the CDR3 is TGTGCCAGCGACGCTAACCCGGGACAGGGAACCACTGAAGCTTTCTTT. The J gene is TRBJ1-1, the V gene TRBV6-2 or TRBV6-3; 9 nucleotides line up with TRBD1. Per germline, CDR1 MNHEY and CDR2 SVGEGT. With V trimmed by 8 bases and J by 4 bases, 14 bases remained unmatched. The CDR3 contains 16 residues.

CDR3 DNA sequence: TGCGCCAGCAGCTTGGTTAGCAGGGAGATCACTGAAGCTTTCTTT. It encodes CASSLVSREITEAFF. The chain combines TRBV5-1 with TRBJ1-1, with D maybe TRBD1 (5 bases). The CDR3 spans 15 residues. Germline V gene data show CDR1 as SGHRS and CDR2 as YFSETQ. V lost 0 bases and J 4 bases, leaving 13 bases between the germline ends.

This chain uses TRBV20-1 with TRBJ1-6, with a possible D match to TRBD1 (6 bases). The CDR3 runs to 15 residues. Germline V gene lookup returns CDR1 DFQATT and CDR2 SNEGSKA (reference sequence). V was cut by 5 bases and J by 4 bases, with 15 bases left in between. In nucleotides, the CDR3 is TGCAGTGCTGAAGGTTTAGGACAGTATAATTCACCCCTCCACTTT. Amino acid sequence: CSAEGLGQYNSPLHF.

This chain's CDR3 is CASSWASPNTGELFF. The CDR3 nucleotides read TGTGCCAGCAGTTGGGCCTCCCCTAACACCGGGGAGCTGTTTTTT. J is TRBJ2-2 and V is TRBV27, with D unclear. The CDR3 runs 15 residues. V was clipped by 4 bases and J by 2 bases, with 11 bases between them. Per germline, CDR1 MNHEY and CDR2 SMNVEV (reference sequence).

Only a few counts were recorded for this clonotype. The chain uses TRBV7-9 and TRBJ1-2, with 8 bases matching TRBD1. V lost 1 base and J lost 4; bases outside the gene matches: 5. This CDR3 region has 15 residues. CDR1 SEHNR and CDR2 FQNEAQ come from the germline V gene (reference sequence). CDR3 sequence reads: CASSLEQGEFYGYTF. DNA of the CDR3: TGTGCCAGCAGCTTAGAACAGGGGGAGTTCTATGGCTACACCTTC.

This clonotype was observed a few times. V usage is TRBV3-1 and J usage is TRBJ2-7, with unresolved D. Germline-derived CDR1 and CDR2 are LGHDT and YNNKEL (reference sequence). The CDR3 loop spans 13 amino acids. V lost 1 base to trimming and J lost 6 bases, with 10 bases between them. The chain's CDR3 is CASSQGGGSEQYF. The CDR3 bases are TGTGCCAGCAGCCAAGGGGGTGGCTCCGAGCAGTACTTC.

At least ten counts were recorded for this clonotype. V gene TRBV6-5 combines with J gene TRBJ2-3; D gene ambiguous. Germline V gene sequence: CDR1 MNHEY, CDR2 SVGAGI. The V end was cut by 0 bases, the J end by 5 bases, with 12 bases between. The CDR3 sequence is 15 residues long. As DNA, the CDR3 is TGTGCCAGCAGTTACTCGGGGAAGTTCCGAGATACGCAGTATTTT. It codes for CASSYSGKFRDTQYF.

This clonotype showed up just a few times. The CDR3 region has the DNA TGTGCCAGCAGCTTAGACGAGACTATGAACACTGAAGCTTTCTTT. As protein: CASSLDETMNTEAFF. V is TRBV7-8 and J is TRBJ1-1; D is uncertain. Trimming took off 1 base at V and 0 bases at J, with 9 bases between the two ends. This CDR3 region has 15 residues. CDR1 SGHVS and CDR2 FQNEAQ come from the germline V gene.

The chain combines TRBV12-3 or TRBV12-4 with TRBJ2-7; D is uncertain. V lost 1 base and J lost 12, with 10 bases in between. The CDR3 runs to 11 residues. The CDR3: CASSLGQVRYF. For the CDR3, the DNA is TGTGCCAGCAGTTTAGGGCAGGTTCGGTACTTC.

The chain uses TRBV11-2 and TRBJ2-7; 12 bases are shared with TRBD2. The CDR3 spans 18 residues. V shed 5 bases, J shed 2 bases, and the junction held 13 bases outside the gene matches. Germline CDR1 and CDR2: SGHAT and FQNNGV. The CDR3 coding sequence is TGTGCCAGCAGCCCATACCAGACCGGACTAGCGGGGACCTACGAGCAGTACTTC. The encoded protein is CASSPYQTGLAGTYEQYF. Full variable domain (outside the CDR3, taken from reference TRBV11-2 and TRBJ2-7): EAGVAQSPRYKIIEKRQSVAFWCNPISGHATLYWYQQILGQGPKLLIQFQNNGVVDDSQLPKDRFSAERLKGVDSTLKIQPAKLEDSAVYLCASSPYQTGLAGTYEQYFGPGTRLTVT.

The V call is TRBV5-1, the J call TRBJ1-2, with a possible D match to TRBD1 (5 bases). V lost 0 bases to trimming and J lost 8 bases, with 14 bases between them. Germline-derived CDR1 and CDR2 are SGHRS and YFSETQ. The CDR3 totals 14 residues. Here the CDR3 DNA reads TGCGCCAGCAGCTTGGAGACAGCTTTGAGGGGCTACACCTTC. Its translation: CASSLETALRGYTF.

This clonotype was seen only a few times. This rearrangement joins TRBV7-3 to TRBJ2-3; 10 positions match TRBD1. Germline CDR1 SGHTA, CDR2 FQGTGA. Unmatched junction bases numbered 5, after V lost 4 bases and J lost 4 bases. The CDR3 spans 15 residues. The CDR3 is CASSWDRGLSDTQYF. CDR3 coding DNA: TGTGCCAGCAGCTGGGACAGGGGCTTATCAGATACGCAGTATTTT.

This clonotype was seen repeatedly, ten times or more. Written as DNA, the CDR3 is TGTGCCAGCAGCTTAGAAGAGTACGTCCCAGAGAGCACCGGGGAGCTGTTTTTT. It translates to CASSLEEYVPESTGELFF. The chain combines TRBV11-1 with TRBJ2-2; D not certain. The CDR3 totals 18 residues. V lost 1 base and J 4 bases, leaving 19 bases between the germline ends. CDR1 is SGHAT, CDR2 FQDESV, per germline (reference sequence).

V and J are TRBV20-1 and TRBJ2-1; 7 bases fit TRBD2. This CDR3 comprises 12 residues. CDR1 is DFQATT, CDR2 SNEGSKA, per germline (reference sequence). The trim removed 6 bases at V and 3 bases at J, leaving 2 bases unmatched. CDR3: CSARGFYNEQFF. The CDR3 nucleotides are TGCAGTGCGCGGGGGTTCTACAATGAGCAGTTCTTC.

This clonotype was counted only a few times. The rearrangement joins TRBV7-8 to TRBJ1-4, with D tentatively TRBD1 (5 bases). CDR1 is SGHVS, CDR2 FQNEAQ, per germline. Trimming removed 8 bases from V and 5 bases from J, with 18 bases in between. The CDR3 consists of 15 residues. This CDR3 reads CASSPLTALNEKLFF. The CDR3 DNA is TGTGCCAGCTCCCCTTTGACAGCCTTGAATGAAAAACTGTTTTTT.

CDR3 region: CASSLAGRWYQETQYF. The CDR3 DNA follows: TGCGCCAGCAGCTTGGCGGGGCGATGGTACCAAGAGACCCAGTACTTC. The V and J genes are TRBV5-1 and TRBJ2-5; D is tentatively TRBD1 or TRBD2 (5 bases each). V was cut by 0 bases and J by 0 bases, with 12 bases left in between. Germline assignment: CDR1 SGHRS and CDR2 YFSETQ. The CDR3 has 16 amino acids.

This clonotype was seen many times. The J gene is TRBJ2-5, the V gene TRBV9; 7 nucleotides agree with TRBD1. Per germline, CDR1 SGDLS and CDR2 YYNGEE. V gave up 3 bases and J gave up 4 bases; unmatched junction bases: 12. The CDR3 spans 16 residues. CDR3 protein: CASSASPLDRVETQYF. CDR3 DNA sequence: TGTGCCAGCAGCGCCAGCCCCCTTGACAGGGTAGAGACCCAGTACTTC.

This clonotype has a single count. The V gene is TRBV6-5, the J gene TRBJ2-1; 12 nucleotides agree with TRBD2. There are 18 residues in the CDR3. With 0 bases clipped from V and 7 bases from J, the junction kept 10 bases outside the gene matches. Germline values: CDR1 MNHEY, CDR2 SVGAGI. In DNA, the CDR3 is TGTGCCAGCAGTTACTCCGGACTAGCGGGGCCCTATGGGAATGAGCAGTTCTTC. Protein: CASSYSGLAGPYGNEQFF.

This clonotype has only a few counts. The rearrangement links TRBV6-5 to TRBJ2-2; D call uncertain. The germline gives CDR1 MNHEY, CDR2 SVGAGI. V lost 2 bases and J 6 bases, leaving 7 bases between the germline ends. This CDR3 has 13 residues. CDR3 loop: CASSYQPAGELFF. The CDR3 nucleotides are TGTGCCAGCAGTTACCAACCGGCCGGGGAGCTGTTTTTT.

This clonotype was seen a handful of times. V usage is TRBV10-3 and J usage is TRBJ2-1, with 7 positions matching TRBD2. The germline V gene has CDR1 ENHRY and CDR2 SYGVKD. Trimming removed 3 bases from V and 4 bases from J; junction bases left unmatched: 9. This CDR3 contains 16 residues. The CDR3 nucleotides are TGTGCCATCAGTGAATTGGGGAGGCGGGGGTACAATGAGCAGTTCTTC. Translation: CAISELGRRGYNEQFF.

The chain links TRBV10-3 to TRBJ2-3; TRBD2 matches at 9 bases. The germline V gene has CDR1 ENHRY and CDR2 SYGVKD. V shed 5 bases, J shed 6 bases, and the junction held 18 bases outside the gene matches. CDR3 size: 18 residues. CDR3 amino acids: CAISLLNGGTSSSDTQYF. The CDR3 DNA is TGTGCCATCAGTCTCCTAAATGGGGGGACTAGCAGTTCTGATACGCAGTATTTT.